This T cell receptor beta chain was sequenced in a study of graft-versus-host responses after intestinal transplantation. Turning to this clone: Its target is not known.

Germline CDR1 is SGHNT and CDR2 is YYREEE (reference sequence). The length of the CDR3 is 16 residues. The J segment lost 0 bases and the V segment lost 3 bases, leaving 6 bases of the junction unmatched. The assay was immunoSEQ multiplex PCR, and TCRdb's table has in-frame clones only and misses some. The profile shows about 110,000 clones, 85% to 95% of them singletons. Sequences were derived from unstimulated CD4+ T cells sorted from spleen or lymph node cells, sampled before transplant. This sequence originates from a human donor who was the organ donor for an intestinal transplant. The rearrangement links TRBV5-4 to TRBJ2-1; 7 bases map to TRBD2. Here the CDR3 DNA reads TGTGCCAGCAGCTCCAGCGGGATGACCTCCTACAATGAGCAGTTCTTC. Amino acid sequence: CASSSSGMTSYNEQFF.